These 8 T cell receptor beta chains were all obtained from the same sample, sequenced in a study of breast tumors, draining lymph nodes, adjacent tissues. Breast cancer patients provided tissue from their axillary draining lymph nodes. MiXCR was run by TCRdb on the multiplex PCR reads, yielding one entry per CDR3 protein. Seen here are fewer than 200,000 distinct CDR3 sequences, about 30% observed once, and the top ten hold around 4.5%. Sequenced material: axillary lymph node tissue. The receptors here all came from a female donor with breast cancer. Some clones in this sample may be carry-over from other donors' samples.

The rearrangement joins TRBV7-9 to TRBJ1-5; D possibly corresponds to TRBD1 (5 bases). Germline values: CDR1 SEHNR, CDR2 FQNEAQ (reference sequence). V lost 4 bases and J lost 15, with 10 bases in between. CDR3 length: 10 amino acids. In DNA form, the CDR3 reads TGTGCCAGCAGCTCTCCGGGACGGCATTTT. Translating it yields CASSSPGRHF.

Many counts were recorded for this clonotype. The chain joins TRBV19 to TRBJ2-2; D is possibly TRBD1 (5 bases). V was pared by 7 bases and J by 8 bases, with 17 bases between. The CDR3 has 14 amino acids. Germline lookup yields CDR1 LNHDA and CDR2 SQIVND (reference sequence). The CDR3 DNA reads as TGTGCCAGTAAATGGACATTTATAGAGGGGGAGCTGTTTTTT. Translating gives CASKWTFIEGELFF.

This clonotype has a count of ten or more. The chain uses TRBV20-1 and TRBJ1-2; D call uncertain. Germline CDR1 reads DFQATT; CDR2 reads SNEGSKA (reference sequence). The CDR3 length is 12 residues. Trimming cost V 6 bases and J 4 bases, with 12 bases left between them. CDR3 nucleotide sequence: TGCAGTGCCCCTCTCCGAGCCTATGGCTACACCTTC. Encoded protein: CSAPLRAYGYTF.

This clonotype has more than one count but fewer than ten. Just one base apart from a much larger clone, this may be a read error. The chain combines TRBV12-3 or TRBV12-4 with TRBJ2-2; D not certain. The CDR3 covers 15 residues. Between the trimmed V and J ends, which lost 7 bases and 1 base, there was a span of 13 bases. CDR3 region: CASKDLDLNTGELFF. The CDR3 DNA is TGTGCCAGCAAGGACCTAGACCTGAACACCGGGGAGCTGTTTTTT.

This clonotype came up many times. The chain recombines TRBV5-8 with TRBJ2-2, with 8 bases fitting TRBD2. Germline CDR1 is SGHTS and CDR2 is YDEGEE. There are 15 residues in the CDR3. Germline trimming cut 1 base from V and 4 bases from J; bases unmatched to any gene: 3. The CDR3, as DNA: TGTGCCAGCAGCTTGTCCAGCGGGGGCACCGGGGAGCTGTTTTTT. As protein: CASSLSSGGTGELFF.

This clonotype was recorded many times. The CDR3 nucleotides read TGCAGCGTCGGGGGGCGGGGAGCCTACGAGCAGTACTTC. Translating gives CSVGGRGAYEQYF. The chain combines TRBV29-1 with TRBJ2-7; the D gene is possibly TRBD2 (7 bases). The V gene lost 6 bases and the J gene lost 2 bases, with 14 bases spanning the gap. From germline, CDR1 is SQVTM and CDR2 ANQGSEA. This CDR3 has 13 residues.

This clonotype was counted at least ten times. J is TRBJ2-7 and V is TRBV6-5; 7 bases map to TRBD1. The CDR3 is 12 amino acids. With 7 bases clipped from V and 7 bases from J, the junction kept 7 bases outside the gene matches. The germline gives CDR1 MNHEY, CDR2 SVGAGI. CDR3 sequence (DNA): TGTGCCAGCACCCAGGGGGTGGGGGAGCAGTACTTC. Translated, it gives CASTQGVGEQYF.

This chain links TRBV5-8 with TRBJ2-7; 9 nucleotides line up with TRBD1. The CDR3 totals 15 residues. After removal of 3 bases from V and 4 bases from J, the junction contained 8 bases not matched to a gene. Germline CDR1 is SGHTS and CDR2 is YDEGEE. In DNA, the CDR3 is TGTGCCAGCAGCTGGGACAGGGCGTCGGCGTACGAGCAGTACTTC. Translating gives CASSWDRASAYEQYF.